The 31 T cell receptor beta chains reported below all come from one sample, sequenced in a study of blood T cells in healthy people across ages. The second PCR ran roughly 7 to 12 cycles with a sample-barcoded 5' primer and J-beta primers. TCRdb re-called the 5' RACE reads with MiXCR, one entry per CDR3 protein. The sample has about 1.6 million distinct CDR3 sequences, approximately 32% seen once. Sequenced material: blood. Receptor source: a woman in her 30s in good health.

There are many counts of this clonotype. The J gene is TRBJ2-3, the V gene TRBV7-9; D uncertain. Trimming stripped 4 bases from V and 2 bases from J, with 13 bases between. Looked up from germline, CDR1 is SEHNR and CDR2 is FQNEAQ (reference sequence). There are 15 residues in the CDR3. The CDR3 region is CASSSGQNPTDTQYF. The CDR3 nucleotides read TGTGCCAGCAGCTCCGGCCAAAACCCCACAGATACGCAGTATTTT.

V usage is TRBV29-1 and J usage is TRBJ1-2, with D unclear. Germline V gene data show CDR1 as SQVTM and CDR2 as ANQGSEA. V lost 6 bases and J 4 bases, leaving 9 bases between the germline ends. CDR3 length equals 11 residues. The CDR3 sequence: CSVPKVYGYTF. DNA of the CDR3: TGCAGCGTGCCAAAGGTCTATGGCTACACCTTC.

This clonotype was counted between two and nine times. DNA for the CDR3: TGTGCCAGCAGTCGACTAGCGGGACCCCAGTACAATGAGCAGTTCTTC. Encoded protein: CASSRLAGPQYNEQFF. The chain has TRBV2 and TRBJ2-1; TRBD2 agrees at 11 bases. Germline V gene lookup returns CDR1 SNHLY and CDR2 FYNNEI. Trimming cost V 5 bases and J 4 bases; bases outside gene matches: 7. CDR3 size: 16 residues.

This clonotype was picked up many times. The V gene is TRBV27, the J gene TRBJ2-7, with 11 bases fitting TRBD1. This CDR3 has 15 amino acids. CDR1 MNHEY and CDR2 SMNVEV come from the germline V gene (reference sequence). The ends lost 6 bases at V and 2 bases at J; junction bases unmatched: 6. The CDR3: CASSLMGQGAYEQYF. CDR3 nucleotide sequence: TGTGCCAGCAGCTTAATGGGACAGGGGGCCTACGAGCAGTACTTC.

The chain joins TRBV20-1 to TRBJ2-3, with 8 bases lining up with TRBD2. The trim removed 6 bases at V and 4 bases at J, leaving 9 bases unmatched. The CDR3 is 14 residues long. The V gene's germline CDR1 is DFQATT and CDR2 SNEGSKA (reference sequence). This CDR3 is CSALDGTRPDTQYF. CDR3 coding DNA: TGCAGTGCCCTGGATGGGACTAGACCAGATACGCAGTATTTT.

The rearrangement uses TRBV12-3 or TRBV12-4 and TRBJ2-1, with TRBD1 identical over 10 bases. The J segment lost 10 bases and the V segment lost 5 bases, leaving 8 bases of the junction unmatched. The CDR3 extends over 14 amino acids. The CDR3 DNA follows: TGTGCCAGCAGTACCGGGACAGGGGCCTACGAGCAGTTCTTC. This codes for CASSTGTGAYEQFF.

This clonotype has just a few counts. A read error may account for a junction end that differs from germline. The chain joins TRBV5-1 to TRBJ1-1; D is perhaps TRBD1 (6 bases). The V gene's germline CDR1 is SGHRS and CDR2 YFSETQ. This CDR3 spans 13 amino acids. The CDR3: CASSREGVTEAFF. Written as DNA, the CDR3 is TGTGCCAGCAGCCGGGAGGGGGTAACAGAAGCTTTCTTT.

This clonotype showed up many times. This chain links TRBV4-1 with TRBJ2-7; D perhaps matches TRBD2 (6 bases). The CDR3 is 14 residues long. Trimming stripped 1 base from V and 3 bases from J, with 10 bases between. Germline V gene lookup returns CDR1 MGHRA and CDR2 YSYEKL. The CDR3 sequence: CASSQGVEGYEQYF. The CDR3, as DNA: TGCGCCAGCAGCCAAGGAGTGGAGGGCTACGAGCAGTACTTC.

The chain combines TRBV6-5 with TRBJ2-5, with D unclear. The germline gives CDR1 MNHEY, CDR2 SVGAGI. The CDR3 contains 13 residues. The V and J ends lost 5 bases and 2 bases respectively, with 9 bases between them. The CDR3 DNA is TGTGCCAGCAGTCCCGAGGAGCAAGAGACCCAGTACTTC. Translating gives CASSPEEQETQYF.

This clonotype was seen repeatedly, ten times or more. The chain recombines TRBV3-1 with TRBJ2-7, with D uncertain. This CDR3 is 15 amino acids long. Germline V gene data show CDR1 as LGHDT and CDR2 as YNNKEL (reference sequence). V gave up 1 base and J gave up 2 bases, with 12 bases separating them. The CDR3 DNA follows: TGTGCCAGCAGCCAAGTAAACGGCGCACCCTACGAGCAGTACTTC. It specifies CASSQVNGAPYEQYF.

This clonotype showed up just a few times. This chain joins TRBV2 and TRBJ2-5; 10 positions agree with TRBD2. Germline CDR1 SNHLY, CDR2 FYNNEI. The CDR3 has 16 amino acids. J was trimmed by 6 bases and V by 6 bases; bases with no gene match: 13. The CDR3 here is CASSEDERGGAKTQYF. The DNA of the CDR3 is TGTGCCAGCAGCGAGGACGAGCGGGGGGGCGCGAAGACCCAGTACTTC.

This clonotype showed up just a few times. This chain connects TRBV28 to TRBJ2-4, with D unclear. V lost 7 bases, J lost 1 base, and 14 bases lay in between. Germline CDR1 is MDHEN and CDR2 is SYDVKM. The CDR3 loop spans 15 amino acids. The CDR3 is CASTLTPGAKNIQYF. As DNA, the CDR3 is TGTGCCAGCACCCTCACGCCCGGGGCCAAAAACATTCAGTACTTC.

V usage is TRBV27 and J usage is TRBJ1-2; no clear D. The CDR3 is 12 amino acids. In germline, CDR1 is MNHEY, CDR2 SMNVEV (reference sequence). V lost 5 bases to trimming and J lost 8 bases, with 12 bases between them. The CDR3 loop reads CASSPMKGGYTF. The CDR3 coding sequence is TGTGCCAGCAGTCCCATGAAGGGCGGCTACACCTTC.

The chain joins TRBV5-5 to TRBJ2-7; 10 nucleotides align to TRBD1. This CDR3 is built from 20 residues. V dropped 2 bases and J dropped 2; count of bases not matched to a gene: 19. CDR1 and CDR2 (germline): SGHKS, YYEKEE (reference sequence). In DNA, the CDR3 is TGTGCCAGCAGCTTTTTATACCGGGACAGGGGCCGAAGCTTTACCTACGAGCAGTACTTC. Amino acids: CASSFLYRDRGRSFTYEQYF.

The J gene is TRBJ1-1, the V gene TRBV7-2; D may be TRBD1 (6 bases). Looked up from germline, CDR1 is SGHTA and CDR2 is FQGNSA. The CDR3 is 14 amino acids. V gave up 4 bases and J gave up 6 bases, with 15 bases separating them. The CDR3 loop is CASSSLDRSSEAFF. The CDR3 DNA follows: TGTGCCAGCAGCTCCCTGGACAGAAGTTCTGAAGCTTTCTTT.

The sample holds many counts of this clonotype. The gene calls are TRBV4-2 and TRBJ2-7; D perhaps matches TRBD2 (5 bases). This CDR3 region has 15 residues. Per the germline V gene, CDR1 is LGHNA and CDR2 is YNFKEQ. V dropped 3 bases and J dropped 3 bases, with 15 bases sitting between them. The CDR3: CASSQDGGTLYEQYF. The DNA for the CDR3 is TGTGCCAGCAGCCAGGACGGAGGCACACTCTACGAGCAGTACTTC.

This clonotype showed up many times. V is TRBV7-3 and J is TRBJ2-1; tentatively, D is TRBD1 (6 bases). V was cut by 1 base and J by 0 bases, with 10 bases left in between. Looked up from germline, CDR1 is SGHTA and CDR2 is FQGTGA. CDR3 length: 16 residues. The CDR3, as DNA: TGTGCCAGCAGCTTAAATGGGGGCGTCTCCTACAATGAGCAGTTCTTC. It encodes CASSLNGGVSYNEQFF.

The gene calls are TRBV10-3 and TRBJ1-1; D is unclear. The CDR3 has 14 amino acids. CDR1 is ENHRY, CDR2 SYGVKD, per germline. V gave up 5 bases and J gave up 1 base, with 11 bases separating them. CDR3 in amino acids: CAISPNGGNTEAFF. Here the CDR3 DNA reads TGTGCCATCAGTCCCAATGGAGGGAACACTGAAGCTTTCTTT.

The CDR3 nucleotides read TGTGCCAGCAGCCGCGTCCCCTCCCCGGGACTCCGCACAGATACGCAGTATTTT. Protein sequence: CASSRVPSPGLRTDTQYF. V gene TRBV11-2 combines with J gene TRBJ2-3; perhaps TRBD2 as D (6 bases). Germline V gene lookup returns CDR1 SGHAT and CDR2 FQNNGV. CDR3 size: 18 residues. V lost 5 bases, J lost 1 base, and 22 bases lay in between.

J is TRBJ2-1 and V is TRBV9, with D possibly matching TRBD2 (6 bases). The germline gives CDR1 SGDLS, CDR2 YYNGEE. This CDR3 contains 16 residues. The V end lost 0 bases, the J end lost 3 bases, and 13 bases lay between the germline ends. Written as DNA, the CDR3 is TGTGCCAGCAGCGTAGAGGGCGGGACTCTCTACAATGAGCAGTTCTTC. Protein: CASSVEGGTLYNEQFF.

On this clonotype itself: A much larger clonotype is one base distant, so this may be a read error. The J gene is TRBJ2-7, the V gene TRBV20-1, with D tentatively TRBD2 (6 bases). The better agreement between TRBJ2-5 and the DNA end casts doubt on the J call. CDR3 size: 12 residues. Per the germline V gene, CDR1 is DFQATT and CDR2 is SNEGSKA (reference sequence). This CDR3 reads CSAGGVGETQYF. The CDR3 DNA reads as TGCAGTGCTGGCGGGGTAGGGGAGACCCAGTACTTC.

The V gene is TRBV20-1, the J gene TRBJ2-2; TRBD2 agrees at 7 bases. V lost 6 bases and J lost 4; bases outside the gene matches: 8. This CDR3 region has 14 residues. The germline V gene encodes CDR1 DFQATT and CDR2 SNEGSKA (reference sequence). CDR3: CSARTRKSTGELFF. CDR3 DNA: TGCAGTGCGCGGACTAGGAAGTCCACCGGGGAGCTGTTTTTT.

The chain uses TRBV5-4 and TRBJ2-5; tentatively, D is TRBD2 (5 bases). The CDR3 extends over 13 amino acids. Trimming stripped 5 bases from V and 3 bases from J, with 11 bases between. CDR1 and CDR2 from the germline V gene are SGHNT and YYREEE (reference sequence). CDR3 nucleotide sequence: TGTGCCAGCAGACCGGGGATGGAAGAGACCCAGTACTTC. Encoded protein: CASRPGMEETQYF.

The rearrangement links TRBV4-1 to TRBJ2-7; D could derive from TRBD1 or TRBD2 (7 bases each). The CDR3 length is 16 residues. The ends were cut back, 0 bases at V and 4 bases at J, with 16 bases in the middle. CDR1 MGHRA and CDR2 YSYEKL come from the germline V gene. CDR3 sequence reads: CASSQDWGEGAYEQYF. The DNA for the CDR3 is TGCGCCAGCAGCCAAGATTGGGGGGAGGGGGCGTACGAGCAGTACTTC.

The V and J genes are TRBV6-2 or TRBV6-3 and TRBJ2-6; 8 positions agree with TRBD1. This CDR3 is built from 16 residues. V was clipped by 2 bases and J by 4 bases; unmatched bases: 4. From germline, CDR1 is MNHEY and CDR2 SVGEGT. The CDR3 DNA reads TGTGCCAGCAGTTACGCGGGACAGGTCGGGGCCAACGTCCTGACTTTC. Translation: CASSYAGQVGANVLTF.

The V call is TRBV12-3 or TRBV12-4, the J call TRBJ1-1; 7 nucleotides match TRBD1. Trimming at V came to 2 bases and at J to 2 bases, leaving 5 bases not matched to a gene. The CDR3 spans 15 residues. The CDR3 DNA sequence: TGTGCCAGCAGTTTATCACAGGGGCCCAACACTGAAGCTTTCTTT. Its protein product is CASSLSQGPNTEAFF.

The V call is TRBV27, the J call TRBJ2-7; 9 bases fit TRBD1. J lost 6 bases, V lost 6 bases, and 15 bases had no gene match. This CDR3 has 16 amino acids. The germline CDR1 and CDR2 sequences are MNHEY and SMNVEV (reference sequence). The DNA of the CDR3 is TGTGCCAGCAGCCTCACTGGCGGGACAGGGATAGTCGAGCAGTACTTC. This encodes CASSLTGGTGIVEQYF.

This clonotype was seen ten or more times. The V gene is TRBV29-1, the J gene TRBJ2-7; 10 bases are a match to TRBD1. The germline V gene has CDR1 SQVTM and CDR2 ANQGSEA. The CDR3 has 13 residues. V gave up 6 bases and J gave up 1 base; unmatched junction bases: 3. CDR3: CSVGQGGSYEQYF. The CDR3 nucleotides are TGCAGCGTCGGACAGGGGGGGTCCTACGAGCAGTACTTC.

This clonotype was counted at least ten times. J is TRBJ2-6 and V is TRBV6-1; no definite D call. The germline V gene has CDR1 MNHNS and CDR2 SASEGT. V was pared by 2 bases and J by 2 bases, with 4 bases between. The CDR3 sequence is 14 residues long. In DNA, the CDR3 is TGTGCCAGCAGTGAAATAGCTGGGGCCAACGTCCTGACTTTC. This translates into CASSEIAGANVLTF.

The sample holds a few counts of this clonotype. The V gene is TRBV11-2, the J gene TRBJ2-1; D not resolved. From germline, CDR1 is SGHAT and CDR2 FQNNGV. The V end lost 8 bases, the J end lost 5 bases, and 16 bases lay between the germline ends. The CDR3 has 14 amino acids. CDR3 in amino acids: CASCIGVGNNEQFF. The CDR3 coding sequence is TGTGCCAGCTGCATTGGCGTTGGGAACAATGAGCAGTTCTTC.

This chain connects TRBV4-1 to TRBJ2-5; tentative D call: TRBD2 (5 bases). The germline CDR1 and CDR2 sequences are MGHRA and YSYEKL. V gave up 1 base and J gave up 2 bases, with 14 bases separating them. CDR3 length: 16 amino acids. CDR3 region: CASSQGRAGYQETQYF. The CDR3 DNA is TGCGCCAGCAGCCAAGGACGGGCGGGCTATCAAGAGACCCAGTACTTC.